Shown below are 29 T cell receptor beta chains from a single sample sequenced in a study of control samples from healthy donors and cancer patients. The protocol was immunoSEQ multiplex PCR, while the TCRdb copy is restricted to in-frame clones and leaves out a portion. The sample holds fewer than 150,000 clones, over 75% seen once. Sequenced: blood. These receptors came from a man aged 18 to 29 in good health.

The rearrangement uses TRBV3-1 (or the pseudogene TRBV3-2) and TRBJ2-1, with 9 positions matching TRBD1. CDR3 size: 15 residues. Germline V gene lookup returns CDR1 LGHDT and CDR2 YNNKEL (reference sequence). The V and J ends lost 4 bases and 3 bases, in that order; junction bases with no gene match: 4. The CDR3 DNA reads TGTGCCAGCAGCCTACGGACAGGGGTCTACAATGAGCAGTTCTTC. Residues: CASSLRTGVYNEQFF.

In its sample, this clone was seen once. The chain combines TRBV5-5 with TRBJ1-1, with D unresolved. The V gene lost 2 bases and the J gene lost 8 bases, with 10 bases spanning the gap. The CDR3 is 12 residues long. CDR1 is SGHKS and CDR2 is YYEKEE in the germline V gene (reference sequence). The CDR3 DNA reads as TGTGCCAGCAGCTTAAGAGGGATAGAAGCTTTCTTT. Translated: CASSLRGIEAFF.

V gene TRBV29-1 combines with J gene TRBJ2-3, with a weak D call TRBD2 (7 bases). The ends were cut back, 3 bases at V and 2 bases at J, with 18 bases in the middle. This CDR3 contains 16 residues. Germline V gene lookup returns CDR1 SQVTM and CDR2 ANQGSEA. In DNA, the CDR3 is TGCAGCGTTGAGGGAGTCGCGGGGGCCTTCACAGATACGCAGTATTTT. This gives the protein CSVEGVAGAFTDTQYF.

This clone was recorded once. The rearrangement joins TRBV27 to TRBJ2-1; 8 positions match TRBD2. V gave up 6 bases and J gave up 7 bases; unmatched junction bases: 5. The CDR3 totals 13 residues. Germline values: CDR1 MNHEY, CDR2 SMNVEV (reference sequence). CDR3 bases: TGTGCCAGCAGGCTGGGACTAGTGAATGAGCAGTTCTTC. Residues: CASRLGLVNEQFF.

This clone came up a few times. This chain connects TRBV18 to TRBJ1-6; D is unresolved. This CDR3 is 15 amino acids long. Per germline, CDR1 KGHSH and CDR2 LQKENI. Trimming removed 6 bases from V and 10 bases from J, with 19 bases in between. The CDR3 DNA sequence: TGTGCCAGCTCGCCCGGGCGGCCACCGGAATCACCCCTCCACTTT. It is translated as CASSPGRPPESPLHF.

This chain connects TRBV28 to TRBJ2-7; the D is unclear. The CDR3 has 14 residues. Germline V lookup: CDR1 MDHEN, CDR2 SYDVKM. Trimming stripped 6 bases from V and 1 base from J, with 13 bases between. The CDR3 nucleotides are TGTGCCAGCAGCTCGGGTGCTAAGTCCTACGAGCAGTACTTC. Protein sequence: CASSSGAKSYEQYF.

This rearrangement joins TRBV27 to TRBJ1-5, with TRBD1 matching over 9 bases. Germline V gives CDR1 MNHEY, CDR2 SMNVEV (reference sequence). J gave up 10 bases and V 0 bases, and 10 bases lay outside the gene matches. The CDR3 contains 16 residues. The CDR3 spells CASSLSGTGNGLPQHF. In DNA form, the CDR3 reads TGTGCCAGCAGTTTATCCGGGACAGGGAATGGGTTACCCCAGCATTTT.

The CDR3 DNA sequence: TGTGCCTGGGGACAGGGGGTGGGAGTGTACACTGAAGCTTTCTTT. This encodes CAWGQGVGVYTEAFF. The chain recombines TRBV30 with TRBJ1-1, with 10 bases fitting TRBD1. The V segment lost 5 bases and the J segment 3 bases; nucleotides outside the gene matches: 9. Germline values: CDR1 GTSNPN, CDR2 SVGIG (reference sequence). The CDR3 is made up of 15 amino acids.

The chain has TRBV21-1 and TRBJ2-7; the DNA was not compared with TRBD2, the D call given in the table. TRBV21-1 is a recognized pseudogene. The CDR3 is 14 residues long. The CDR3 here is CASSRGGSSYEQYV. The CDR3 DNA reads TGTGCCAGCAGCCGGGGTGGGAGCTCCTACGAGCAGTACGTC.

The rearrangement links TRBV18 to TRBJ1-5; perhaps TRBD1 as D (5 bases). The ends were cut back, 3 bases at V and 6 bases at J, with 15 bases in the middle. From germline, CDR1 is KGHSH and CDR2 LQKENI. This CDR3 contains 15 residues. In DNA form, the CDR3 reads TGTGCCAGCTCACCGGGCAGGGAGATCCCTCAGCCCCAGCATTTT. Amino acid sequence: CASSPGREIPQPQHF.

The CDR3: CASSQWGNTEAFF. CDR3 nucleotides: TGCGCCAGCAGCCAATGGGGGAACACTGAAGCTTTCTTT. The chain links TRBV4-3 to TRBJ1-1; no clear D gene. The V and J ends lost 2 bases and 1 base respectively, with 5 bases between them. The germline V gene has CDR1 LGHNA and CDR2 YSLEER. This CDR3 has 13 residues.

The chain combines TRBV30 with TRBJ2-7; perhaps D is TRBD1 or TRBD2 (5 bases each). This CDR3 comprises 14 residues. Germline assignment: CDR1 GTSNPN and CDR2 SVGIG (reference sequence). V was trimmed by 0 bases and J by 0 bases, leaving 9 bases between them. The CDR3 DNA sequence: TGTGCCTGGAGTGTAGAGGGGATCTCCTACGAGCAGTACTTC. Its protein is CAWSVEGISYEQYF.

This chain joins TRBV10-3 and TRBJ2-1; TRBD2 agrees at 7 bases. Germline V CDR1 and CDR2: ENHRY, SYGVKD. CDR3 size: 15 residues. The ends lost 6 bases at V and 3 bases at J; junction bases unmatched: 8. The chain's CDR3 is CAIRTASGNYNEQFF. DNA of the CDR3: TGTGCCATCAGGACCGCTAGCGGTAACTACAATGAGCAGTTCTTC.

The chain has TRBV27 and TRBJ2-1; 11 nucleotides agree with TRBD2. CDR3 length: 16 residues. With 6 bases clipped from V and 5 bases from J, the junction kept 9 bases outside the gene matches. The germline gives CDR1 MNHEY, CDR2 SMNVEV (reference sequence). The CDR3 spells CASSPGLAGIHNEQFF. The DNA for the CDR3 is TGTGCCAGCAGCCCCGGACTAGCGGGTATACACAATGAGCAGTTCTTC.

This chain connects TRBV4-1 to TRBJ1-5; D is undetermined. The CDR3 spans 14 residues. Germline V lookup: CDR1 MGHRA, CDR2 YSYEKL. V lost 0 bases and J 2 bases, leaving 5 bases between the germline ends. CDR3 residues: CASSQEMGNQPQHF. CDR3 bases: TGCGCCAGCAGCCAAGAAATGGGCAATCAGCCCCAGCATTTT.

The rearrangement joins TRBV28 to TRBJ1-2; 9 bases match TRBD1. CDR1 is MDHEN, CDR2 SYDVKM, per germline. There are 14 residues in the CDR3. This CDR3 is CVSHTGGAGYGYTF. In DNA, the CDR3 is TGTGTGTCTCATACAGGGGGCGCAGGCTATGGCTACACCTTC.

The CDR3 DNA is TGCGCCAGCAGCTTGGCGGGGTCCGACCGGGGGGGAAAACTGTTTTTT. Translation: CASSLAGSDRGGKLFF. The chain has TRBV5-1 and TRBJ1-4, with a tentative D call TRBD1 (5 bases). Trimming removed 0 bases from V and 10 bases from J, with 19 bases in between. The CDR3 loop spans 16 amino acids. CDR1 is SGHRS, CDR2 YFSETQ, per germline.

In the case of this clone: Other DNA sequences within the sample encode an identical CDR3. The chain carries TRBV4-3 and TRBJ1-1, with unresolved D. CDR1 is LGHNA and CDR2 is YSLEER in the germline V gene. This CDR3 has 14 residues. V dropped 2 bases and J dropped 1 base, with 8 bases sitting between them. As DNA, the CDR3 is TGCGCCAGCAGCCAACGCTATACGAACACTGAAGCTTTCTTT. Translated, it gives CASSQRYTNTEAFF.

The V gene is TRBV6-2 or TRBV6-3, the J gene TRBJ2-1; no definite D call. Germline V gene data show CDR1 as MNHEY and CDR2 as SVGEGT. The CDR3 runs 13 residues. V gave up 2 bases and J gave up 9 bases, with 11 bases separating them. Here the CDR3 DNA reads TGTGCCAGCAGTTACACCCAAGAGCCTGAGCAGTTCTTC. Its translation is CASSYTQEPEQFF.

This clone was counted a few times. The gene calls are TRBV19 and TRBJ1-3; D is uncertain. CDR1 and CDR2 from the germline V gene are LNHDA and SQIVND (reference sequence). The CDR3 consists of 13 residues. V was clipped by 3 bases and J by 8 bases, with 11 bases between them. CDR3 coding DNA: TGTGCCAGTAGTATGGATCCGGAGGACACCATATATTTT. This translates into CASSMDPEDTIYF.

As for this clone: Given a much more abundant clone one base away, this may be a read error. The chain joins TRBV5-4 to TRBJ2-2, with D maybe TRBD2 (6 bases). V shed 4 bases and J shed 4 bases, with 11 bases lying between them. In germline, CDR1 is SGHNT, CDR2 YYREEE (reference sequence). CDR3 size: 14 residues. In DNA form, the CDR3 reads TGTGCCAGCAGCCAGGAGGGCCTCACCGGGGAGCTGTTTTTT. It encodes CASSQEGLTGELFF.

CDR3 in amino acids: CATSEGKMDTDTQYF. In nucleotides, the CDR3 is TGTGCCACCAGCGAGGGTAAGATGGACACAGATACGCAGTATTTT. This chain uses TRBV24-1 with TRBJ2-3; D may be TRBD2 (5 bases). V lost 7 bases and J lost 2, with 15 bases in between. Looked up from germline, CDR1 is KGHDR and CDR2 is SFDVKD. This CDR3 is 15 amino acids long.

This clone is a singleton in its sample. The chain joins TRBV10-2 to TRBJ2-7; 8 bases line up with TRBD2. The V and J ends lost 3 bases and 6 bases, in that order; junction bases with no gene match: 7. The CDR3 spans 14 residues. Germline V lookup: CDR1 WSHSY, CDR2 SAAADI. CDR3 loop: CASSDAGLAIEQYV. Written as DNA, the CDR3 is TGCGCCAGCAGTGATGCCGGACTAGCCATCGAGCAGTACGTC.

Only one count was recorded for this clone. The chain carries TRBV6-5 and TRBJ2-5; TRBD2 is a possible D gene (7 bases). Trimming shortened V by 2 bases and J by 5 bases, and 12 bases separated the two germline ends. This CDR3 is 14 amino acids long. The germline gives CDR1 MNHEY, CDR2 SVGAGI. The CDR3 DNA sequence: TGTGCCAGCAGTTACGGGGGGGCAAGGGAGACCCAGTACTTC. This translates into CASSYGGARETQYF.

The V and J genes are TRBV5-6 and TRBJ1-1, with 7 bases that match TRBD1. CDR3 length: 14 residues. V dropped 0 bases and J dropped 4; count of bases not matched to a gene: 3. CDR1 SGHDT and CDR2 YYEEEE come from the germline V gene. In DNA form, the CDR3 reads TGTGCCAGCAGCTTGGCGGGGACAGCCACTGAAGCTTTCTTT. It encodes CASSLAGTATEAFF.

This rearrangement joins TRBV16 to TRBJ1-4; D is undetermined. Trimming took off 3 bases at V and 0 bases at J, with 11 bases between the two ends. The CDR3 totals 16 residues. Germline CDR1 and CDR2: KGHSY and FQNENV. This CDR3 is CASSHLTHATNEKLFF. The DNA of the CDR3 is TGTGCCAGCAGCCACCTGACACATGCAACTAATGAAAAACTGTTTTTT.

This clone has only a few counts. This rearrangement joins TRBV29-1 to TRBJ1-2; no definite D call. Germline V gives CDR1 SQVTM, CDR2 ANQGSEA. V lost 4 bases, J lost 2 bases, and 8 bases lay in between. The CDR3 loop spans 12 amino acids. CDR3 sequence reads: CSVGTANYGYTF. DNA of the CDR3: TGCAGCGTTGGAACGGCAAACTATGGCTACACCTTC.

The chain couples TRBV6-6 to TRBJ2-7; no clear D gene. Germline CDR1 reads MNHNY; CDR2 reads SVGAGI (reference sequence). The V end lost 5 bases, the J end lost 4 bases, and 9 bases lay between the germline ends. The length of the CDR3 is 12 residues. CDR3 residues: CASSPSPYEQYF. CDR3 sequence (DNA): TGTGCCAGCAGTCCCTCCCCTTACGAGCAGTACTTC.

The chain carries TRBV10-3 and TRBJ2-5; 7 nucleotides line up with TRBD1. In germline, CDR1 is ENHRY, CDR2 SYGVKD. This CDR3 is built from 13 residues. With 6 bases clipped from V and 2 bases from J, the junction kept 3 bases outside the gene matches. The CDR3 region is CAISDRAQETQYF. The CDR3 nucleotides are TGTGCCATCAGCGACAGGGCGCAAGAGACCCAGTACTTC.